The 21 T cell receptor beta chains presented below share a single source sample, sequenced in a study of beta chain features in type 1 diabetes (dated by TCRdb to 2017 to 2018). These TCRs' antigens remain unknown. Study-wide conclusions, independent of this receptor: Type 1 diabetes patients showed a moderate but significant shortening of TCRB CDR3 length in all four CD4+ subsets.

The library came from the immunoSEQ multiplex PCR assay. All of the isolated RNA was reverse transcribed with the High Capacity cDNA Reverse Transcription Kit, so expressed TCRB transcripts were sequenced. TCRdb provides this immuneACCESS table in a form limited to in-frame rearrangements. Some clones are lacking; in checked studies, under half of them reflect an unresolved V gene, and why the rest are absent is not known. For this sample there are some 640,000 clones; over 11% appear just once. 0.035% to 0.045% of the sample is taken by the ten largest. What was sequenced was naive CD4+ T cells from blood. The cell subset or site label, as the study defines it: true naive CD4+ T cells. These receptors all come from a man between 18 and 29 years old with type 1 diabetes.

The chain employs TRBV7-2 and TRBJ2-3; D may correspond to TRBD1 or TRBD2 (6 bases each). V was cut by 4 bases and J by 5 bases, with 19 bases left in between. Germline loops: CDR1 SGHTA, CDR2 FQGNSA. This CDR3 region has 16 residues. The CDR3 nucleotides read TGTGCCAGCAGCTCACTTAAGGGGGAGGCCGAAGATACGCAGTATTTT. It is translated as CASSSLKGEAEDTQYF.

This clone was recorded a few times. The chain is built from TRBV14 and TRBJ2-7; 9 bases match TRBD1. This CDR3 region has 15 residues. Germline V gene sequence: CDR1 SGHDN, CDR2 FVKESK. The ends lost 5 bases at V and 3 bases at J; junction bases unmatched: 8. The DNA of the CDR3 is TGTGCCAGCAGCTCTCTCTCGGGACAGGGCTACGAGCAGTACTTC. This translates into CASSSLSGQGYEQYF.

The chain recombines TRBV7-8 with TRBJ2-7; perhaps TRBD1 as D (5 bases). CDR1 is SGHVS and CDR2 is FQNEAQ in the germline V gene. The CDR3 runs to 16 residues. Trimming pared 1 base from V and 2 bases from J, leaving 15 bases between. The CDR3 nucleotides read TGTGCCAGCAGCTTAGAATTGTGGCAGGGAACCTACGAGCAGTACTTC. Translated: CASSLELWQGTYEQYF.

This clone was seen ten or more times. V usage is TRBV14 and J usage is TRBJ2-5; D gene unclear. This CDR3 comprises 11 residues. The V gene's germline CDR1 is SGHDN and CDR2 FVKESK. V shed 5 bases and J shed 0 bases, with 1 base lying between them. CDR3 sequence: CASSDQETQYF. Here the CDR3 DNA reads TGTGCCAGCAGCGACCAAGAGACCCAGTACTTC.

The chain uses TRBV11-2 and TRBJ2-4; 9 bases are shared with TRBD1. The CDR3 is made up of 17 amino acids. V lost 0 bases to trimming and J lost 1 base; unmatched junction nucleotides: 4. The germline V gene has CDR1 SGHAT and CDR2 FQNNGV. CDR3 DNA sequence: TGTGCCAGCAGCTTAGAAGGGACAGGGTCCGCCAAAAACATTCAGTACTTC. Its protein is CASSLEGTGSAKNIQYF.

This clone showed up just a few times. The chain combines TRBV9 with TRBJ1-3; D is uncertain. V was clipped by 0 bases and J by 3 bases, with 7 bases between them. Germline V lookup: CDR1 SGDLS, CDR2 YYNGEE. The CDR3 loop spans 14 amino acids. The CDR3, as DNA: TGTGCCAGCAGCGTAGGAACCGTTGGAAACACCATATATTTT. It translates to CASSVGTVGNTIYF.

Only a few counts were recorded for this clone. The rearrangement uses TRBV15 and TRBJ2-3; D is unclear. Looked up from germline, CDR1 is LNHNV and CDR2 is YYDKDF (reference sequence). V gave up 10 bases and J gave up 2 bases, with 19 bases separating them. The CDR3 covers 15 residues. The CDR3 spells CAISTERVFTDTQYF. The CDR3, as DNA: TGTGCCATCTCCACAGAGCGCGTCTTCACAGATACGCAGTATTTT.

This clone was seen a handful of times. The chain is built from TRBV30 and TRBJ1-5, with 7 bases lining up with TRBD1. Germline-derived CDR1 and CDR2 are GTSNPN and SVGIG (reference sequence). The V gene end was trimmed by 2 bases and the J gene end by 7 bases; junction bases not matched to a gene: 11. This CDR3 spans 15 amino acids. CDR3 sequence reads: CAWSRTGVGEQPQHF. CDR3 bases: TGTGCCTGGAGTAGAACAGGGGTCGGGGAGCAGCCCCAGCATTTT. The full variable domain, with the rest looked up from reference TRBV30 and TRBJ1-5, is SQTIHQWPATLVQPVGSPLSLECTVEGTSNPNLYWYRQAAGRGLQLLFYSVGIGQISSEVPQNLSASRPQDRQFILSSKKLLLSDSGFYLCAWSRTGVGEQPQHFGDGTRLSIL.

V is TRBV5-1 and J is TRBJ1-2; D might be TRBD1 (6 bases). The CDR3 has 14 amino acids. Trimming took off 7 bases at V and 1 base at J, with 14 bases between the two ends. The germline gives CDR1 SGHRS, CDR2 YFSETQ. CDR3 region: CASDSGTNNYGYTF. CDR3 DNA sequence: TGCGCCAGCGATTCAGGGACAAATAACTATGGCTACACCTTC.

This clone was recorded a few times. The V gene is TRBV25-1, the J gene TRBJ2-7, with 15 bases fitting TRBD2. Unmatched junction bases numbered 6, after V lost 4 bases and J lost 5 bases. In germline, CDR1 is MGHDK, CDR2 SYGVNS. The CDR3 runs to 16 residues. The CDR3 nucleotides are TGTGCCAGCAGTGCGCCGGGACTAGCGGGAGGACACGAGCAGTACTTC. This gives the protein CASSAPGLAGGHEQYF.

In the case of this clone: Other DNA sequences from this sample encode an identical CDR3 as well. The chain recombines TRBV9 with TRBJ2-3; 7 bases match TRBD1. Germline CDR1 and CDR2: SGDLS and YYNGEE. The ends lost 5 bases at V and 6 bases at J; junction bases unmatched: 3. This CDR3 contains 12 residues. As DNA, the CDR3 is TGTGCCAGCAGTGTACAGGGGGATACGCAGTATTTT. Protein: CASSVQGDTQYF.

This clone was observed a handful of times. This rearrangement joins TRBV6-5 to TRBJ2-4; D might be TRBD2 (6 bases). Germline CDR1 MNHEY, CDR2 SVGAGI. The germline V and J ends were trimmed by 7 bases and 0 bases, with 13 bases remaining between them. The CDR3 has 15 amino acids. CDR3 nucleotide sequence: TGTGCCAGCACCCCCGGGGGTTTAGCCAAAAACATTCAGTACTTC. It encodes CASTPGGLAKNIQYF.

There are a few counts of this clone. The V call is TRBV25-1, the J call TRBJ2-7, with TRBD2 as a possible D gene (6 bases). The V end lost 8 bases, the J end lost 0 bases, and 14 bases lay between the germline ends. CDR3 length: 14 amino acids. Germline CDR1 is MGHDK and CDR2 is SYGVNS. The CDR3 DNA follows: TGTGCCAGCGGGAGGATGGGGAGCTCCTACGAGCAGTACTTC. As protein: CASGRMGSSYEQYF.

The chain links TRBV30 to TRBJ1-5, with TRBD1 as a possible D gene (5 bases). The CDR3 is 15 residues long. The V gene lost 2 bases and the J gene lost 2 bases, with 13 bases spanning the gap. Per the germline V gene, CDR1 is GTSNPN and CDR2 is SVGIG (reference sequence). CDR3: CAWSLGGGGNQPQHF. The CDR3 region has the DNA TGTGCCTGGAGTCTGGGGGGAGGCGGCAATCAGCCCCAGCATTTT. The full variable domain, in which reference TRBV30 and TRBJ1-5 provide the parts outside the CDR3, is SQTIHQWPATLVQPVGSPLSLECTVEGTSNPNLYWYRQAAGRGLQLLFYSVGIGQISSEVPQNLSASRPQDRQFILSSKKLLLSDSGFYLCAWSLGGGGNQPQHFGDGTRLSIL.

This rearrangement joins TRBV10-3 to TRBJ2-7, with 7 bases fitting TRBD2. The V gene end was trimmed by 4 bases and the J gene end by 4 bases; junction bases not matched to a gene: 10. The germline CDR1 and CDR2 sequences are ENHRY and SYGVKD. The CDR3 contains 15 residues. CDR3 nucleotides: TGTGCCATCAGTGGTCAGGTTGGGCGGGAGTACGAGCAGTACTTC. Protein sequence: CAISGQVGREYEQYF.

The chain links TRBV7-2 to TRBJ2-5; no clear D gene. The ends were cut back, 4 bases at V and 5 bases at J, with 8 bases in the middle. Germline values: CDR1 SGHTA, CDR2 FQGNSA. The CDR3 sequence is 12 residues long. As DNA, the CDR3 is TGTGCCAGCAGCTCAAGTCGGGAGACCCAGTACTTC. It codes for CASSSSRETQYF.

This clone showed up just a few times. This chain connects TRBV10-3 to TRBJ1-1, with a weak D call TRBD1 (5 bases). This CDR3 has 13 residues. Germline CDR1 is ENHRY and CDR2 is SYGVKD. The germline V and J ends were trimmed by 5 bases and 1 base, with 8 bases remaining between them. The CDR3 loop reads CAISTTGNTEAFF. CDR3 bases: TGTGCCATCAGTACAACAGGGAACACTGAAGCTTTCTTT.

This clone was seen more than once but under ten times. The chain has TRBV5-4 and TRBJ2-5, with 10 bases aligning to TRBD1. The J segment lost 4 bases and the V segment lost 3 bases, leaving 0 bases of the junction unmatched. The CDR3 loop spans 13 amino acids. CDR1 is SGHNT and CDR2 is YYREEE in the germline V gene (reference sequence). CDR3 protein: CASSWDRGETQYF. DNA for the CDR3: TGTGCCAGCAGCTGGGACAGGGGAGAGACCCAGTACTTC.

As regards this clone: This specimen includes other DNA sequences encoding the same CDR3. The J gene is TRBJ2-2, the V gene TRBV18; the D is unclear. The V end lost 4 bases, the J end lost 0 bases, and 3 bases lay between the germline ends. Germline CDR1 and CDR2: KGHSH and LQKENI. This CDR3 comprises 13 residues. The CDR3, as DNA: TGTGCCAGCTCACGCACGAACACCGGGGAGCTGTTTTTT. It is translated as CASSRTNTGELFF.

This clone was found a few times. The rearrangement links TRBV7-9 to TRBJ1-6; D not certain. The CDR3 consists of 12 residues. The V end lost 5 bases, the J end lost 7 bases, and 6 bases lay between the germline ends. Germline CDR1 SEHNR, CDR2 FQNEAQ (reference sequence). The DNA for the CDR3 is TGTGCCAGCAGCCTGGGGAATTCACCCCTCCACTTT. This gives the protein CASSLGNSPLHF.

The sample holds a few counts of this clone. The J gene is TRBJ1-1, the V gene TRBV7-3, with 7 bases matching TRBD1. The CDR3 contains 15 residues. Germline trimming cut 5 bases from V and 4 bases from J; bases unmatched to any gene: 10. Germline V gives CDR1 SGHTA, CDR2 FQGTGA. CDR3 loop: CASSPETGLFTEAFF. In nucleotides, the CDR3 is TGTGCCAGCAGCCCGGAGACAGGGTTGTTCACTGAAGCTTTCTTT.